In its sample, the clone carrying this T cell receptor (beta chain) was seen once. The record originates from a study of T cell repertoires in ileal Crohn's disease. Across the study: Operated complications were stricturing disease (about 60%) and penetrating disease (around 39%).

The method was immunoSEQ multiplex PCR; TCRdb's version includes in-frame clones alone and lacks a portion of them. The sample carries 9,600 or so clones, more than 65% recorded once. Looked up from germline, CDR1 is SQVTM and CDR2 is ANQGSEA. There are 13 residues in the CDR3. The ends lost 8 bases at V and 4 bases at J; junction bases unmatched: 5. Eligibility required adulthood, ileal or ileocolonic Crohn's disease and indicated ileocolonic resection. The TCR originated in an adult with Crohn's disease. This chain connects TRBV29-1 to TRBJ2-2; 9 bases align to TRBD1. The sample taken for sequencing was ileal tissue. In nucleotides, the CDR3 is TGCAGCTCCAGGACAGGGGCCACCGGGGAGCTGTTTTTT. This translates into CSSRTGATGELFF.